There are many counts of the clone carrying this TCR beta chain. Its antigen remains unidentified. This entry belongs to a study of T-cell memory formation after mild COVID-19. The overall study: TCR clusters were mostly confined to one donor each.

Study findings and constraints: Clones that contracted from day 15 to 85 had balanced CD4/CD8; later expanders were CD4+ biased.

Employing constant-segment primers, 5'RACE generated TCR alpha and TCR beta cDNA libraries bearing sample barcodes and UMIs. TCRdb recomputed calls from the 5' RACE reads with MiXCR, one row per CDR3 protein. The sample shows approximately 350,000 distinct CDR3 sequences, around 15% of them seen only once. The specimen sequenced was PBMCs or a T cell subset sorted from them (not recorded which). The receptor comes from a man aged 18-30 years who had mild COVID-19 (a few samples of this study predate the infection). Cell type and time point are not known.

The chain's CDR3 is CASSVASGGLDIQYF. CDR3 sequence (DNA): TGTGCCAGCAGCGTAGCTTCCGGGGGCCTGGACATTCAGTACTTC. The chain uses TRBV9 and TRBJ2-4, with D possibly being TRBD1 or TRBD2 (6 bases each). V lost 0 bases, J lost 8 bases, and 15 bases lay in between. The CDR3 is 15 residues long. Germline CDR1 reads SGDLS; CDR2 reads YYNGEE.